This T cell receptor beta chain appears in the sequencing data of a study of response to subunit inactivated influenza vaccine. General study findings and limits: Authors suggested few new T cells are recruited by each seasonal influenza vaccination.

From germline, CDR1 is SGHKS and CDR2 YYEKEE (reference sequence). There are 15 residues in the CDR3. Unmatched junction bases numbered 5, after V lost 4 bases and J lost 0 bases. In regard to this clonotype: What it binds is unknown.

MiXCR was run by TCRdb on the RT-PCR reads, yielding one entry per CDR3 protein. The sample has hundreds of thousands of distinct CDR3 sequences, less than 20% seen once. The chain is built from TRBV5-5 and TRBJ2-7; 9 bases are a match to TRBD2. Sequences were derived from PBMCs from blood, sampled 4 to 6 days after vaccination. The TCR comes from a man aged 45 to 65 who received an inactivated influenza vaccine. CDR3 residues: CASSAVAGVSYEQYF. DNA for the CDR3: TGTGCCAGCAGCGCAGTAGCGGGGGTCTCCTACGAGCAGTACTTC.